The T cell receptor (delta chain) under discussion was sequenced for a study of Vδ1+ human thymocytes. General study findings and limits: Thymic TRG and TRD repertoires appeared highly polyclonal, with Gaussian CDR3 length distributions.

On this clone itself: Its specificity is not known.

RNA was extracted from the cells and then reverse transcribed. Multiplex PCR used pooled V-gene forward primers and a constant-region reverse primer to amplify CDR3s. TCRdb re-processed the multiplex PCR reads via CATT. Of about 75,000 delta-chain clones in the sample, around 35% were seen once. CDR1 TSWWSYY and CDR2 QGS come from the germline V gene. The CDR3 extends over 20 amino acids. V gave up 0 bases and J gave up 0 bases, with 23 bases separating them. The source material was Vdelta1+ gamma-delta thymocytes from the thymus. Specified subset: FACS-sorted CD3+ TCRalphabeta- TCRVdelta1+ TCRVdelta2- thymocytes. This sequence was found in a boy under two years old who had congenital heart surgery. The genes are TRDV1 and TRDJ1; D perhaps matches TRDD3 (6 bases). This CDR3 is CALGELPVFSVLGDTDKLIF. The DNA for the CDR3 is TGTGCTCTTGGGGAACTACCAGTTTTCAGCGTACTGGGCGACACCGATAAACTCATCTTT.